This T cell receptor (beta chain) derives from a study of CD8+CD57+ T cells in acquired aplastic anemia (dated by TCRdb to between 2018 and 2020). With regard to the full study: DNA extracted from sorted CD4+ and CD8+ cells had a mean of approximately 3.5 ug, with a range of roughly 0.19 to 27.4 ug. Mean read counts for healthy donor samples were 8.5 million to 10.8 million for CD4+ cells and 11.0 million for CD8+ cells.

Points the paper makes about the study in general: Nearly 30 CD8+ CDR3 sequences were found in both patients and controls but appeared to be highly expressed in patients and within the immunodominant clones of the patients. Patients and healthy controls showed no significant difference in CD8+ Simpson's diversity (P=0.060).

A remark on this clonotype: Its antigen remains undetermined. Base quality data are lacking; no much larger clone is found one base away.

In the study, sorted CD4+ and CD8+ blood T cells from patients with severe aplastic anemia and from healthy subjects underwent deep sequencing of TCR repertoires. Ficoll-Paque density gradient centrifugation was used to isolate peripheral blood mononuclear cells. Before DNA was extracted, CD4+ and CD8+ T cells were sorted using either FACS or magnetic beads. Profiling of TCR beta VDJ combinations and CDR3 sequences used genomic DNA as the template. TCR repertoire sequencing was run on an Illumina HiSeq 2000. The paper's processing steps were these. Repertoire assessment relied on Simpson's diversity index, CDR3 size and DJ length profiles, and TRBV/TRBJ rearrangement plots. Whichever DNA sequence was most abundant in the deep sequencing data was defined as the immunodominant clone. CDR3 amino acid sequences were screened for sharing across subjects and were compared with published repertoires and the VDJdb database. Through fastp at Q25 and MiXCR, TCRdb rebuilt clones from the public reads, retaining in-frame beta chains. Rows with one shared CDR3 protein collapse into an entry with the most common genes and DNA. For this entry, the V and J calls and clone size follow TCRdb and not the study's own pipeline. The sample data list some 42,000 distinct CDR3 sequences, and approximately 67% of these were observed just once. 23% of the sample lies in the top ten.

The germline V gene encodes CDR1 DFQATT and CDR2 SNEGSKA (reference sequence). Relative to germline, V is missing 7 bases and J is missing 7 bases, with 12 bases of the junction outside any gene match. Spanning cysteine to phenylalanine, the CDR3 consists of 13 amino acids. Only the CDR3 portion is preserved as DNA: 39 bases, with reading frame beginning at the first base. The sequence is built from TRBV20-1 and TRBJ2-7; a stretch of 8 junction bases matches TRBD1. This receptor was taken from a human donor in good health, serving as a control. Material: sorted CD4+, CD8+, or CD8+CD57+ T cells (not recorded which) from PBMCs. DNA sequence: TGCAGTGTCCCCGAGGGACAGGTCGGGGAGCAGTACTTC. Protein translation: CSVPEGQVGEQYF.